Listed here are 26 T cell receptor beta chains from one sample, sequenced in a study of cytomegalovirus exposure and HLA in healthy donors (dated by TCRdb to 2016 to 2017). Receptors were amplified or captured by the immunoSEQ multiplex PCR assay. The multiplex PCR relied on a mix of 60 forward primers for TCR Vbeta segments and 13 reverse primers for TCR Jbeta segments. In TCRdb, the immuneACCESS table is reduced to in-frame sequences with V and J assigned. These tables do not hold every clone; where another copy was compared, an unresolved V gene accounts for under half, and the others remain unexplained. This sample's table carries approximately 100,000 clones. The top ten clonotypes cover about 0.59% of the sample. The sequencing sample was made of PBMCs. The receptors shown here come from a man over 45 in good health and CMV-seronegative.

The chain recombines TRBV27 with TRBJ1-2; D is perhaps TRBD1 (6 bases). The CDR3 loop spans 13 amino acids. Trimming took 3 bases from V and 7 from J, leaving 12 bases between them. Germline CDR1 reads MNHEY; CDR2 reads SMNVEV (reference sequence). CDR3 amino acids: CASSLGRGSGYTF. In DNA, the CDR3 is TGTGCCAGCAGTTTGGGGAGGGGGTCTGGCTACACCTTC.

This chain uses TRBV5-1 with TRBJ2-7; D is possibly TRBD1 (7 bases). Germline-derived CDR1 and CDR2 are SGHRS and YFSETQ. The V and J ends lost 4 bases and 1 base respectively, with 12 bases between them. The CDR3 runs to 14 residues. The CDR3 bases are TGCGCCAGCAGCGATCCAGGGGGGTCCTACGAGCAGTACTTC. Its translation is CASSDPGGSYEQYF. The whole variable domain, filled in from reference TRBV5-1 and TRBJ2-7, reads KAGVTQTPRYLIKTRGQQVTLSCSPISGHRSVSWYQQTPGQGLQFLFEYFSETQRNKGNFPGRFSGRQFSNSRSEMNVSTLELGDSALYLCASSDPGGSYEQYFGPGTRLTVT.

The chain uses TRBV19 and TRBJ2-7; possible D gene TRBD1, 6 bases. V shed 4 bases and J shed 5 bases, with 15 bases lying between them. Germline V gene lookup returns CDR1 LNHDA and CDR2 SQIVND (reference sequence). CDR3 size: 14 residues. The CDR3 protein is CASSTQGSSHEQYF. The CDR3, as DNA: TGTGCCAGTAGTACGCAGGGGTCATCCCACGAGCAGTACTTC. The full variable domain, rest sourced from reference TRBV19 and TRBJ2-7, is DGGITQSPKYLFRKEGQNVTLSCEQNLNHDAMYWYRQDPGQGLRLIYYSQIVNDFQKGDIAEGYSVSREKKESFPLTVTSAQKNPTAFYLCASSTQGSSHEQYFGPGTRLTVT.

V and J are TRBV15 and TRBJ1-6, with D maybe TRBD1 (5 bases). The V end lost 5 bases, the J end lost 7 bases, and 18 bases lay between the germline ends. Germline V gives CDR1 LNHNV, CDR2 YYDKDF (reference sequence). The CDR3 extends over 16 amino acids. DNA of the CDR3: TGTGCCACCAGCCCCTTCGAGGCCAGGGCAAATTCACCCCTCCACTTT. Translation gives CATSPFEARANSPLHF.

The chain uses TRBV5-5 and TRBJ1-4, with TRBD1 matching over 7 bases. Trimming removed 5 bases from V and 8 bases from J; junction bases left unmatched: 12. The CDR3 is made up of 15 amino acids. Germline CDR1 reads SGHKS; CDR2 reads YYEKEE (reference sequence). CDR3 protein: CASSQEGQGEEKLFF. The CDR3 DNA reads as TGTGCCAGCAGTCAAGAGGGCCAGGGGGAAGAAAAACTGTTTTTT.

The chain recombines TRBV6-1 with TRBJ1-5; a possible D gene is TRBD1 (5 bases). This CDR3 comprises 15 residues. Trimming removed 5 bases at V and 1 base at J, with 12 bases between. CDR1 is MNHNS and CDR2 is SASEGT in the germline V gene. CDR3 loop: CASSKGRVSNQPQHF. CDR3 DNA: TGTGCCAGCAGTAAAGGCAGGGTCAGCAATCAGCCCCAGCATTTT.

CDR3 amino acids: CASSLLGTGSYNEQFF. Written as DNA, the CDR3 is TGTGCCAGCAGTTTATTGGGGACAGGCTCCTACAATGAGCAGTTCTTC. The chain uses TRBV27 and TRBJ2-1; 8 bases fit TRBD1. This CDR3 has 16 amino acids. CDR1 and CDR2 (germline): MNHEY, SMNVEV (reference sequence). V gave up 1 base and J gave up 0 bases; unmatched junction bases: 2.

The chain couples TRBV7-2 to TRBJ2-1, with TRBD2 identical over 13 bases. This CDR3 is 16 amino acids long. Trimming at V came to 5 bases and at J to 7 bases, leaving 8 bases not matched to a gene. CDR1 is SGHTA and CDR2 is FQGNSA in the germline V gene. The CDR3 nucleotides read TGTGCCAGCAGCCCCGGACTAGCGGGAGTAGCTAATGAGCAGTTCTTC. Translating it yields CASSPGLAGVANEQFF.

The V gene is TRBV7-9, the J gene TRBJ1-4; 7 nucleotides match TRBD1. CDR3 length: 15 amino acids. J was trimmed by 3 bases and V by 5 bases; bases with no gene match: 6. CDR1 and CDR2 from the germline V gene are SEHNR and FQNEAQ (reference sequence). CDR3 sequence (DNA): TGTGCCAGCAGCCTACCCGGGACAGCTAATGAAAAACTGTTTTTT. Its protein is CASSLPGTANEKLFF.

CDR3 sequence (DNA): TGCGCCAGCAGACCCGATGACAGGAACCTAAACTATGGCTACACCTTC. The encoded protein is CASRPDDRNLNYGYTF. The rearrangement uses TRBV10-2 and TRBJ1-2; the D gene is possibly TRBD1 (6 bases). Germline-derived CDR1 and CDR2 are WSHSY and SAAADI. Deletions cut 6 bases from V and 2 bases from J, with 19 bases between. The CDR3 spans 16 residues.

V usage is TRBV11-3 and J usage is TRBJ2-1; D not certain. Germline CDR1 reads SGHNT; CDR2 reads YENEEA. With 0 bases removed from V and 5 bases from J, the gap between germline ends came to 11 bases. The CDR3 runs 15 residues. Here the CDR3 reads CASSLELTPDNEQFF. CDR3 DNA sequence: TGTGCCAGCAGCTTAGAGCTAACCCCCGACAATGAGCAGTTCTTC. Full variable domain (missing parts from reference TRBV11-3 and TRBJ2-1): EAGVVQSPRYKIIEKKQPVAFWCNPISGHNTLYWYLQNLGQGPELLIRYENEEAVDDSQLPKDRFSAERLKGVDSTLKIQPAELGDSAVYLCASSLELTPDNEQFFGPGTRLTVL.

The chain links TRBV5-6 to TRBJ2-5; D possibly corresponds to TRBD2 (6 bases). The CDR3 is 14 residues long. V was clipped by 4 bases and J by 4 bases, with 14 bases between them. Germline CDR1 and CDR2: SGHDT and YYEEEE. As DNA, the CDR3 is TGTGCCAGCAGCGCGGGACCCGGGACAGAGACCCAGTACTTC. Protein: CASSAGPGTETQYF.

In regard to this clone: This sample includes further DNA sequences coding for the same CDR3. The chain carries TRBV30 and TRBJ2-7; TRBD2 agrees at 12 bases. The CDR3 contains 17 residues. Losses at the gene ends were 2 bases for V and 6 bases for J; bases not matched to a gene: 14. Per germline, CDR1 GTSNPN and CDR2 SVGIG (reference sequence). The CDR3 nucleotides are TGTGCCTGGAGTCCACCCGCCGGGACTAGCGGGTATACCGAGCAGTACTTC. This codes for CAWSPPAGTSGYTEQYF.

The DNA of the CDR3 is TGTGCCAGCAGCGAAGTGGGCAGGGGGAAGGCTGAAGCTTTCTTT. Translating gives CASSEVGRGKAEAFF. The chain couples TRBV9 to TRBJ1-1; TRBD1 agrees at 7 bases. The J segment lost 6 bases and the V segment lost 3 bases, leaving 11 bases of the junction unmatched. This CDR3 is built from 15 residues. Germline CDR1 is SGDLS and CDR2 is YYNGEE.

The rearrangement joins TRBV4-1 to TRBJ2-1; 9 nucleotides agree with TRBD2. Trimming at V came to 0 bases and at J to 5 bases, leaving 2 bases not matched to a gene. Germline values: CDR1 MGHRA, CDR2 YSYEKL. This CDR3 spans 15 amino acids. The CDR3 coding sequence is TGCGCCAGCAGCCAAGACAGCGGGGGGCACAATGAGCAGTTCTTC. Its translation is CASSQDSGGHNEQFF.

This sequence joins TRBV28 and TRBJ2-5, with TRBD2 matching 7 bases. Looked up from germline, CDR1 is MDHEN and CDR2 is SYDVKM. This CDR3 region has 14 residues. V was pared by 7 bases and J by 4 bases, with 9 bases of the junction left unmatched. The CDR3 DNA is TGTGCCAGCATCCGGGGAGGGTATGGAGAGACCCAGTACTTC. Translation gives CASIRGGYGETQYF.

The chain links TRBV29-1 to TRBJ2-1; 8 bases line up with TRBD2. Losses at the gene ends were 6 bases for V and 0 bases for J; bases not matched to a gene: 16. Germline CDR1 and CDR2: SQVTM and ANQGSEA. The CDR3 covers 18 residues. The DNA for the CDR3 is TGCAGCGTAGCCGGATCTAACGTAGCGGGAATCTCCTACAATGAGCAGTTCTTC. Translation: CSVAGSNVAGISYNEQFF.

V is TRBV4-1 and J is TRBJ1-1; D not certain. The CDR3 is 16 amino acids. The V and J ends lost 0 bases and 3 bases respectively, with 14 bases between them. The V gene's germline CDR1 is MGHRA and CDR2 YSYEKL. The CDR3 DNA reads as TGCGCCAGCAGCCAAGACCGGGAGCAGGACTACACTGAAGCTTTCTTT. Translation gives CASSQDREQDYTEAFF.

This chain uses TRBV7-2 with TRBJ1-2; the D gene is possibly TRBD1 (6 bases). Between the trimmed V and J ends, which lost 5 bases and 8 bases, there was a span of 27 bases. The CDR3 loop spans 17 amino acids. Germline assignment: CDR1 SGHTA and CDR2 FQGNSA. Written as DNA, the CDR3 is TGTGCCAGCAGCCAAACCCCAGGGGACGCCCGCGGAGGCGGCTACACCTTC. Translation: CASSQTPGDARGGGYTF.

This rearrangement joins TRBV5-6 to TRBJ2-3; TRBD2 is a possible D gene (7 bases). V lost 4 bases and J 8 bases, leaving 14 bases between the germline ends. CDR1 SGHDT and CDR2 YYEEEE come from the germline V gene. The CDR3 spans 13 residues. CDR3 nucleotides: TGTGCCAGCAGCGGGAGGGGGTATGGTACGCAGTATTTT. Its protein product is CASSGRGYGTQYF.

This chain connects TRBV19 to TRBJ2-5, with 7 bases that match TRBD2. The ends lost 5 bases at V and 5 bases at J; junction bases unmatched: 14. CDR3 length: 16 amino acids. CDR1 is LNHDA and CDR2 is SQIVND in the germline V gene (reference sequence). CDR3 in DNA: TGTGCCAGTAGTCCCCAAGGTGGCGGGAGAAGCGAGACCCAGTACTTC. This sequence encodes CASSPQGGGRSETQYF.

The chain has TRBV18 and TRBJ2-6, with 7 nucleotides matching TRBD1. CDR3 length: 15 amino acids. V gave up 8 bases and J gave up 2 bases; unmatched junction bases: 6. Per the germline V gene, CDR1 is KGHSH and CDR2 is LQKENI. CDR3 sequence (DNA): TGTGCCAGCCAGGGGGTTGGCACTGGGGCCAACGTCCTGACTTTC. It codes for CASQGVGTGANVLTF.

The chain is built from TRBV7-6 and TRBJ2-6; D remains ambiguous. The CDR3 is made up of 17 amino acids. CDR1 is SGHVS, CDR2 FNYEAQ, per germline. Deletions cut 2 bases from V and 0 bases from J, with 11 bases between. This CDR3 is CASSLTADSSGANVLTF. The CDR3 DNA reads TGTGCCAGCAGCTTAACTGCGGATTCCTCTGGGGCCAACGTCCTGACTTTC.

The genes are TRBV19 and TRBJ1-6; D remains unclear. V was clipped by 8 bases and J by 9 bases, with 23 bases between them. The CDR3 totals 16 residues. Germline V CDR1 and CDR2: LNHDA, SQIVND (reference sequence). The CDR3 loop is CASGATTGIPFSPLHF. The CDR3 DNA follows: TGTGCCAGTGGTGCCACTACGGGAATTCCCTTTTCACCCCTCCACTTT.

The rearrangement joins TRBV19 to TRBJ1-5; 10 positions match TRBD1. There are 18 residues in the CDR3. CDR1 and CDR2 (germline): LNHDA, SQIVND (reference sequence). The trim removed 5 bases at V and 9 bases at J, leaving 19 bases unmatched. CDR3 in amino acids: CASSLWGPGQGTPVPQHF. The CDR3 nucleotides read TGTGCCAGTAGTTTATGGGGCCCGGGACAGGGGACGCCTGTGCCCCAGCATTTT.

For the CDR3, the DNA is TGTGCCAGCAGCTTCTCAGGGTGGGCGATGAACACTGAAGCTTTCTTT. This gives the protein CASSFSGWAMNTEAFF. V is TRBV7-2 and J is TRBJ1-1; maybe TRBD1 (5 bases). Trimming pared 3 bases from V and 0 bases from J, leaving 14 bases between. Germline lookup yields CDR1 SGHTA and CDR2 FQGNSA. The CDR3 runs 16 residues.